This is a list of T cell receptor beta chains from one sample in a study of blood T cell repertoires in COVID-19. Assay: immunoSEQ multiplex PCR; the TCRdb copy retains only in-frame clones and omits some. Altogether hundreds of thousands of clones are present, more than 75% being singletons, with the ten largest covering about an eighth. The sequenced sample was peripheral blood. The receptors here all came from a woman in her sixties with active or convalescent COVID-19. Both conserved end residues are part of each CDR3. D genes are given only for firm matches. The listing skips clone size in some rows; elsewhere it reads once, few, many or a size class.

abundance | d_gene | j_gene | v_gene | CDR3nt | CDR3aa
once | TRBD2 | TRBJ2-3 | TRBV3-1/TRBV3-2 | TGTGCCAGCAGCCAAGGAGTAGCGGGGGTGGCAGATACGCAGTATTTT | CASSQGVAGVADTQYF
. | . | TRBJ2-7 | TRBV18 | TGTGCCAGCTCACCACCGACTGGACAGCACTACGAGCAGTACTTC | CASSPPTGQHYEQYF
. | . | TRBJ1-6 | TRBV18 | TGTGCCAGCTCACCACCGGCAGGGAATCGGCCCCTCCACTTT | CASSPPAGNRPLHF
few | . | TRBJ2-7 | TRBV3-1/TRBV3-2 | TGTGCCAGCAGCCCATACTCGGGGGGCCACGAGCAGTACTTC | CASSPYSGGHEQYF
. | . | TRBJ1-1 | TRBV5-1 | TGCGCCAGCAGCCCGGGAGGGGTGAACACTGAAGCTTTCTTT | CASSPGGVNTEAFF
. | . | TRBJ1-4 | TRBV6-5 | TGTGCCAGCAGTTTGGGGCAGCCCCATGAAAAACTGTTTTTT | CASSLGQPHEKLFF
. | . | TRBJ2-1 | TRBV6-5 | TGTGCCAGCAGTTACTCGCGGGGTGGGAATGAGCAGTTCTTC | CASSYSRGGNEQFF
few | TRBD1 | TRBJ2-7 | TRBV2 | TGTGCCAGCAGGGGGACAGGGCACTCCGAGCAGTACTTC | CASRGTGHSEQYF
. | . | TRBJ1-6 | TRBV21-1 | TGTGCCAGCAGCCAGCTACGAATCGGGTTCGGATCCTATAATTCACCCCTCCACTTT | CASSQLRIGFGSYNSPLHF
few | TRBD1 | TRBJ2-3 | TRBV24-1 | TGTGCCACCAGCAAGGGGACAGGGGTGACAGATACGCAGTATTTT | CATSKGTGVTDTQYF
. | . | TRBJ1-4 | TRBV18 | TGTGCCAGCTCACCCGGTTTGAATGAAAAACTGTTTTTT | CASSPGLNEKLFF
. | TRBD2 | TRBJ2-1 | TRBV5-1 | TGCGCCAGCAGCTTCTCCCTATCGGGGGGGGTGAGCAATGAGCAGTTCTTC | CASSFSLSGGVSNEQFF
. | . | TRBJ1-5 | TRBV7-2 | TGTGCCAGCAGCTTAGGTTTGGGTGGGGGAGGCCCTCAGCCCCAGCATTTT | CASSLGLGGGGPQPQHF
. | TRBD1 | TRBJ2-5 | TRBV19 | TGTGCCAGTAGTATGGGTTCCGGGACAGGGGAAGAGACCCAGTACTTC | CASSMGSGTGEETQYF
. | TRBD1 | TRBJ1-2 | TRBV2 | TGTGCCAGCAGTGACGTAAGACAGGGGGCCGGAGGCTACACCTTC | CASSDVRQGAGGYTF
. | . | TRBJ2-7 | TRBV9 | TGTGCCAGCAGCGTAGCCGGGGATTATTTCTCCTACGAGCAGTACTTC | CASSVAGDYFSYEQYF
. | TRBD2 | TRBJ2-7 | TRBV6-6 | TGTGCCAGCAGTGGGAGCCTAGCGGGGGTGTACGAGCAGTACTTC | CASSGSLAGVYEQYF
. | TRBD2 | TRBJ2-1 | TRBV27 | TGTGCCAGCAGTCGGGGGGGGCCTTACAATGAGCAGTTCTTC | CASSRGGPYNEQFF
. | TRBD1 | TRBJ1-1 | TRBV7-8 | TGTGCCAGCAGCACTGACAGGGAGACTGAAGCTTTCTTT | CASSTDRETEAFF
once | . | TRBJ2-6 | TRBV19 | TGTGCCAGTAGTGTTGTCGGGTACCCTGGGGCCAACGTCCTGACTTTC | CASSVVGYPGANVLTF
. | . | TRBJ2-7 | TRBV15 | TGTGCCACCAGCAGATCCCGACAGTCCCACGAGCAGTACTTC | CATSRSRQSHEQYF
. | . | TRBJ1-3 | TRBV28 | TGTGCCAGCTGGCCTACAGGGTGGCCTGGAAACACCATATATTTT | CASWPTGWPGNTIYF
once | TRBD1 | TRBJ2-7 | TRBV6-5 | TGTGCCAGCAGTTACAGGACAGGGGACGAGCAGTACTTC | CASSYRTGDEQYF
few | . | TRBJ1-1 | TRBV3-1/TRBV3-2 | TGTGCCAGCAGCCAAGCGGACACTGAAGCTTTCTTT | CASSQADTEAFF
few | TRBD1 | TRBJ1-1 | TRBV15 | TGTGCCACCAGCAGGCTCAGACAGGGAAACACTGAAGCTTTCTTT | CATSRLRQGNTEAFF
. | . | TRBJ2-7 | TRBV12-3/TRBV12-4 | TGTGCCAGCAGCACTACCTACGAGCAGTACTTC | CASSTTYEQYF
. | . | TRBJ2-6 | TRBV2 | TGTGCCAGCTTGCTAGGCTCTGGGGCCAACGTCCTGACTTTC | CASLLGSGANVLTF
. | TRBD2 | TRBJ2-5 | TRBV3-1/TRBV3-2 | TGTGCCAGCAGCCAAGGGGGGGGAGAGACCCAGTACTTC | CASSQGGGETQYF
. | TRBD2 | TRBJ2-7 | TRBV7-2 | TGTGCCAGCAGCCCCCAAGCGGGGGGTCCCTACGAGCAGTACTTC | CASSPQAGGPYEQYF
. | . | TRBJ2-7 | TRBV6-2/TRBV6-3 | TGTGCCAGCAGTACCCTAGCGCCACCCTACTACGAGCAGTACTTC | CASSTLAPPYYEQYF
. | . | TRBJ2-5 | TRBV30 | TGTGCCTGGAGTAACGGGGAGGCAGAGACCCAGTACTTC | CAWSNGEAETQYF
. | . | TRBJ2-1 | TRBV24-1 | TGTGCCACCAGTGATGCTAGGGGGAGCTCCTACAATGAGCAGTTCTTC | CATSDARGSSYNEQFF
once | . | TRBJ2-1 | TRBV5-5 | TGTGCCAGCAGCCGTCAAGACAGCCACTACAATGAGCAGTTCTTC | CASSRQDSHYNEQFF
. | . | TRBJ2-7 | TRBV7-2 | TGTGCCAGCAGCTTTTGGGGCAACTACGAGCAGTACTTC | CASSFWGNYEQYF
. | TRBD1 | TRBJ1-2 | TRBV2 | TGTGCCAGCAGTCAGGGGGGAGTCTATGGCTACACCTTC | CASSQGGVYGYTF
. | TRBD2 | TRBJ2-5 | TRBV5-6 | TGTGCCAGCAGCTTGGTTACTAGCGGGGGGGTGGAGACCCAGTACTTC | CASSLVTSGGVETQYF
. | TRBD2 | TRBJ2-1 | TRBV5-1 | TGCGCCAGCAGCTTAGTCGCTAGCGGGGGGTCTGAGCAGTTCTTC | CASSLVASGGSEQFF
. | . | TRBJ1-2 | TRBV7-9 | TGTGCCAGCACCATCATAGAACTAGATGGCTACACCTTC | CASTIIELDGYTF
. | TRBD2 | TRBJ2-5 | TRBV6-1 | TGTGCCAGCAGTGAAGCCGCGGGGGGCGGGGAGACCCAGTACTTC | CASSEAAGGGETQYF
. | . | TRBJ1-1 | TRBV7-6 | TGTGCCAGCTCCTTCCAGGGCACTGAAGCTTTCTTT | CASSFQGTEAFF
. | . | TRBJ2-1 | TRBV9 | TGTGCCAGCAGCTGGGACAACTACAATGAGCAGTTCTTC | CASSWDNYNEQFF
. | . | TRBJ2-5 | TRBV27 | TGTGCCAGCAGTAGCAGGGCGGGGGAGACCCAGTACTTC | CASSSRAGETQYF
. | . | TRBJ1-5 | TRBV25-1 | TGTGCCAGGGTGGGATCGCAAGGGGGTGAACGGGATCCCCAGCATTTT | CARVGSQGGERDPQHF
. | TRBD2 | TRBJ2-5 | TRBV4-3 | TGCGCCAGCAGCCAAAATAGCGGGGGGGACCAAGAGACCCAGTACTTC | CASSQNSGGDQETQYF
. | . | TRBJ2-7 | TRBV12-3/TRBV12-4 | TGTGCCAGCAGTCCCGAGCTGAACTACGAGCAGTACTTC | CASSPELNYEQYF
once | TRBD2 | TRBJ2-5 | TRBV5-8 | TGTGCCAGCAGCTTGGGGACTAGCGGGAATACCCAACAAGAGACCCAGTACTTC | CASSLGTSGNTQQETQYF
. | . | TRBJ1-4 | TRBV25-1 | TGTGCCAGCAGTGCTCGCGGGAGACCCGAAAAACTGTTTTTT | CASSARGRPEKLFF
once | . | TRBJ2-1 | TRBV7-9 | TGTGCCAGCAGCGCCCCCTGGTCTCAGGTTCGCAATGAGCAGTTCTTC | CASSAPWSQVRNEQFF
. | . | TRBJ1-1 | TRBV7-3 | TGTGCCAGCAGCTTAGGAGGAATGAACACTGAAGCTTTCTTT | CASSLGGMNTEAFF
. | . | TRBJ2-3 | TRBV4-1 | TGCGCCAGCAGCCAAGACGGGGAGCCCCCCACAGATACGCAGTATTTT | CASSQDGEPPTDTQYF
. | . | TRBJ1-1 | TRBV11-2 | TGTGCCAGCAGCCTCCATAGGAACACTGAAGCTTTCTTT | CASSLHRNTEAFF
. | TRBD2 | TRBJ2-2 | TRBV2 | TGTGCCAGCAGTGAAGCGCTAGCGGGGGCCGGGGAGCTGTTTTTT | CASSEALAGAGELFF
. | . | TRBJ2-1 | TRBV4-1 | TGCGCCAGCAGCCATACGCCGGGCAATGAGCAGTTCTTC | CASSHTPGNEQFF